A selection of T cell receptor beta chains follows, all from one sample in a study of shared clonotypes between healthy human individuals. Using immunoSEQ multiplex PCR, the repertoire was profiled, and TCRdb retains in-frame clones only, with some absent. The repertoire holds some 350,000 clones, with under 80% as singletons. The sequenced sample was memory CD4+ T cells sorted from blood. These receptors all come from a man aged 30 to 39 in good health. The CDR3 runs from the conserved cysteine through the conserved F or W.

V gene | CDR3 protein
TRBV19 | CASRESGLAGRETQYF
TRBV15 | CATSPEGLPGNTIYF
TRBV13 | CASSHPTSAGLAGHRGLPDTQYF
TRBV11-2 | CASSLGVQGGDEKLFF
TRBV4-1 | CASSPTGKRDTEAFF
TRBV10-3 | CAVKTGTGENEQFF
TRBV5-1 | CASSLDATSEKLFF
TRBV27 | CASSLSGAEQYF
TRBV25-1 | CASSEKGTGVYNEQFF
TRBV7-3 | CASSLRLSNSPLHF
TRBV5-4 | CASSLDIGGQYF
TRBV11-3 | CASSWTSGGTDTQYF
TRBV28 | CASSLGGGQHTEAFF
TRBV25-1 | CASSVGGGNTEAFF
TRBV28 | CASSPTGTSYEQYF
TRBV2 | CASSALMDTEAFF
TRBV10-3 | CAISYRGSDNEQFF
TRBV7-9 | CASSFLAGGSGNTIYF
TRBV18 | CASSLTGPGTSIHEQFF
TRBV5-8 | CASSSGLAGNTGELFF
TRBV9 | CASSVGGSTDTQYF
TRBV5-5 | CASSFLPQTGRNTGELFF
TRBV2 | CASSEVELPTDTQYF
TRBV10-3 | CAISELSAYEQYF
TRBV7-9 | CASSLVANSYEQYF
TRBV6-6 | CASSYSLAGSSNEQFF
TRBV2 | CASTAGRGEDTQYF
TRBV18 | CASSPGTGPYEQYF
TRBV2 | CASSELQNSYNEQFF
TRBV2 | CASSEQGSSYEQYF
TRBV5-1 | CASSRDTNTEAFF
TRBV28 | CASSLGRGAFFF
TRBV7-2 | CASSLALLAGVGNEQFF
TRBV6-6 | CASSYATSGRQFF
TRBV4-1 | CASSPEDSLSGANVLTF
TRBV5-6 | CASSPRDRGPGYNEQFF
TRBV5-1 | CASSLFQGTGDSEQYF
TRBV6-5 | CASSYSWSRNTGELFF
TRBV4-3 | CASSPGQPVTEAFF
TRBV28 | CASSFNRMLEQYF
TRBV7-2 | CASSLLKNIQYF
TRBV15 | CATSPPPGSYGYTF
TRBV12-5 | CASGLGAGPRLFNEQYF
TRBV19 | CASSIVPGGNEQFF
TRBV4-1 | CASSPGGAGGPLASAQETQYF
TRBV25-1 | CASSESAGLNEQFF
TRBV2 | CASTPDRAGQPQHF
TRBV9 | CASSTRTDTQYF
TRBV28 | CASSSFPADTQYF
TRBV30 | CAWSVLRNQPQHF